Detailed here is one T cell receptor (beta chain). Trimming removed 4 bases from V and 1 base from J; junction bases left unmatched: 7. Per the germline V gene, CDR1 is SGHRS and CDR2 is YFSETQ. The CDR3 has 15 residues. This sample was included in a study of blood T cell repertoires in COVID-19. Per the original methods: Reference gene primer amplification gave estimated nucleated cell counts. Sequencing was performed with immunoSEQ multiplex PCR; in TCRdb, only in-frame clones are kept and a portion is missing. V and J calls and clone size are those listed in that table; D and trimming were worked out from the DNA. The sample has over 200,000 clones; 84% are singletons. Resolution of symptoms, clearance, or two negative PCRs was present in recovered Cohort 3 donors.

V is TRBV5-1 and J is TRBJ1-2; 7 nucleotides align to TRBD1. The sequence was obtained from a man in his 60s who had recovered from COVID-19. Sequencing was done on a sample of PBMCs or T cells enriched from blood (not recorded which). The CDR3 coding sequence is TGCGCCAGCAGCCTCTGGACAGGCATTAACTATGGCTACACCTTC. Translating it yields CASSLWTGINYGYTF.